Each of the 2 T cell receptor beta chains below was sequenced from the same sample in a study of cytomegalovirus exposure and HLA in healthy donors. The study ran its PCR with 60 Vbeta and 13 Jbeta primers. Produced via immunoSEQ multiplex PCR; TCRdb's table is partial and in-frame only. This sample has 98,000 or so clones, with about 80% found just once. The material sequenced was PBMCs. These receptors were collected from a man aged 55 to 69 in good health and CMV-seropositive.

The chain is built from TRBV2 and TRBJ1-5, with TRBD1 identical over 7 bases. V gave up 5 bases and J gave up 1 base; unmatched junction bases: 5. The germline gives CDR1 SNHLY, CDR2 FYNNEI. The CDR3 spans 15 residues. The CDR3 DNA reads TGTGCCAGCAGTCAACAGGGGCCGAGCAATCAGCCCCAGCATTTT. Residues: CASSQQGPSNQPQHF.

The chain is built from TRBV11-2 and TRBJ2-5; 13 positions match TRBD2. The J segment lost 7 bases and the V segment lost 5 bases, leaving 7 bases of the junction unmatched. The germline gives CDR1 SGHAT, CDR2 FQNNGV. There are 15 residues in the CDR3. The DNA of the CDR3 is TGTGCCAGCAGCCCGGGACTAGCGGGGCTTGTGACCCAGTACTTC. It translates to CASSPGLAGLVTQYF.